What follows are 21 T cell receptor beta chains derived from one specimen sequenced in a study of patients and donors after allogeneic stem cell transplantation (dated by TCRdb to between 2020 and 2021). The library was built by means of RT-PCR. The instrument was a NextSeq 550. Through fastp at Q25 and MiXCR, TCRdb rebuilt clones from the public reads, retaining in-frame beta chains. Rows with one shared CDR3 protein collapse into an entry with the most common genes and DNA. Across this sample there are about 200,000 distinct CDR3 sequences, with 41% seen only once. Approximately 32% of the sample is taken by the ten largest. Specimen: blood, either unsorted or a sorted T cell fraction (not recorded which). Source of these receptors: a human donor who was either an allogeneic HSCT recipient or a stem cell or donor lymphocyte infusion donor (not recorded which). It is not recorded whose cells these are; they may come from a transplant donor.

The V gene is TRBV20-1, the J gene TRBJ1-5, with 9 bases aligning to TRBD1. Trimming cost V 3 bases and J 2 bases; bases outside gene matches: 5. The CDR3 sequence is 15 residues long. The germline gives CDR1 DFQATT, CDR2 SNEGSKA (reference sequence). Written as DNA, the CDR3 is TGCAGTGCTAGTACAGGGGGCGTTGGCAATCAGCCCCAGCATTTT. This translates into CSASTGGVGNQPQHF.

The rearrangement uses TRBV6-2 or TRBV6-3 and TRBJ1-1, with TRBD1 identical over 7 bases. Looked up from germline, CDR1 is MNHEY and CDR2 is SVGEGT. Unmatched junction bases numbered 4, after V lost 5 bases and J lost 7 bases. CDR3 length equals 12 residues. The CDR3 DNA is TGTGCCAGCAGTGGGGACAGCTTTGAAGCTTTCTTT. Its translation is CASSGDSFEAFF.

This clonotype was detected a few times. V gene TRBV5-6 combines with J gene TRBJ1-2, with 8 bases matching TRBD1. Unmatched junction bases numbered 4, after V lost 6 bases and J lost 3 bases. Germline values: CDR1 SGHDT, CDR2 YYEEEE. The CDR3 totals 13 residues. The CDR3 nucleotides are TGTGCCAGCAACGGACAGGGCGACTATGGCTACACCTTC. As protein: CASNGQGDYGYTF.

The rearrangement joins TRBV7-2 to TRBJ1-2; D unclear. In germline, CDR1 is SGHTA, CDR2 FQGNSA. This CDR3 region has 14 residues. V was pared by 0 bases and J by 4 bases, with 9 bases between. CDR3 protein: CASSLAGRSYGYTF. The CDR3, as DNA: TGTGCCAGCAGCTTAGCAGGCAGGTCCTATGGCTACACCTTC.

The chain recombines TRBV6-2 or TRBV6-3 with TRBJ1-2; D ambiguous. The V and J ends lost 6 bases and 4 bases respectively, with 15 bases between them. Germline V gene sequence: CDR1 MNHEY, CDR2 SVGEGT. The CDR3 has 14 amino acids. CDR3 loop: CASSPSGGGYGYTF. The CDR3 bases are TGTGCCAGCAGCCCCTCCGGCGGAGGCTATGGCTACACCTTC.

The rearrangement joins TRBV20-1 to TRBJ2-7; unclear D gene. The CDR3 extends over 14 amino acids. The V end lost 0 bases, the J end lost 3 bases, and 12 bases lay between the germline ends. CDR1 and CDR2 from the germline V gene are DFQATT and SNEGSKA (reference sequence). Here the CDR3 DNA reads TGCAGTGCTAGAGATCTCTCAGAAGGCTACGAGCAGTACTTC. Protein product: CSARDLSEGYEQYF.

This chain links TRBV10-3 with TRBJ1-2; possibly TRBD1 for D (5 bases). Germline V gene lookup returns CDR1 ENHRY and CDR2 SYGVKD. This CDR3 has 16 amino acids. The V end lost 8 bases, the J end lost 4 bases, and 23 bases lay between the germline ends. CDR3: CAISRLDTSRSYGYTF. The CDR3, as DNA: TGTGCCATCTCAAGGTTGGACACTTCAAGGAGCTATGGCTACACCTTC.

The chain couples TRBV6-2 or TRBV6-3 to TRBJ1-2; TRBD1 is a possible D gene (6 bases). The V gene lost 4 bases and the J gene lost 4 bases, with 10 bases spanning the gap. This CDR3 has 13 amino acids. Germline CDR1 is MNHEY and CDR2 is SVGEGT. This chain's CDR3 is CASSSDRFYGYTF. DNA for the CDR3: TGTGCCAGCAGTTCGGACAGATTCTATGGCTACACCTTC.

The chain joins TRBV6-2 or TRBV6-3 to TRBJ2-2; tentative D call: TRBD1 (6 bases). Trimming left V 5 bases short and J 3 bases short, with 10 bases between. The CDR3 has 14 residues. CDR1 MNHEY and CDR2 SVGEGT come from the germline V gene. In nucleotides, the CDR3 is TGTGCCAGCAGTCCCCGGACAGACACCGGGGAGCTGTTTTTT. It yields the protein CASSPRTDTGELFF.

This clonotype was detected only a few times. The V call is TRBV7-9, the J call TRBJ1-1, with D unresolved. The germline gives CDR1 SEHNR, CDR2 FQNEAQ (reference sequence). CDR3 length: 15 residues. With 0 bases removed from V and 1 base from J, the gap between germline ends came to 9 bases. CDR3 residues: CASSLAVTPNTEAFF. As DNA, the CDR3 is TGTGCCAGCAGCTTAGCGGTGACCCCGAACACTGAAGCTTTCTTT.

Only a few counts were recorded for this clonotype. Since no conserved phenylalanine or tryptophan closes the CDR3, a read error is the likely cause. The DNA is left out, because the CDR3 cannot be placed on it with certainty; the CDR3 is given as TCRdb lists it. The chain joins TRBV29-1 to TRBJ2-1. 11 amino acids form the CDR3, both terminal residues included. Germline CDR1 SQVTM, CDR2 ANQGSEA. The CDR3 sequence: CSVEENSILLL.

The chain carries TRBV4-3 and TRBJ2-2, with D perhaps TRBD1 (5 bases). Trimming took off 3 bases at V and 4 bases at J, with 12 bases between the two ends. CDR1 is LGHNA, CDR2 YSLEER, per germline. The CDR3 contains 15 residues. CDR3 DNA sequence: TGCGCCAGCAGCCAGGTCTTAGGGGTCACCGGGGAGCTGTTTTTT. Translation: CASSQVLGVTGELFF.

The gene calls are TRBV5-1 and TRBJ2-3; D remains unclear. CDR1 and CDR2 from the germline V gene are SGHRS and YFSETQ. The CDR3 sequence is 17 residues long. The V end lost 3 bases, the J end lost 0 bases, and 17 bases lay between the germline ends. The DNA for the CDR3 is TGCGCCAGCAGCTCCTCCAACCGACTGGCCAGCACAGATACGCAGTATTTT. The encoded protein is CASSSSNRLASTDTQYF.

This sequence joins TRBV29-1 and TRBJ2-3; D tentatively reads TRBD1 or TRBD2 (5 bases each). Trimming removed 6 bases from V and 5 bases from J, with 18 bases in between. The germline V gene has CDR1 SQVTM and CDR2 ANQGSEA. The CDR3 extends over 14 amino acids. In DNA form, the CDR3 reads TGCAGCGTCCGCTCCGGGACCCGGGTAGATACGCAGTATTTT. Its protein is CSVRSGTRVDTQYF.

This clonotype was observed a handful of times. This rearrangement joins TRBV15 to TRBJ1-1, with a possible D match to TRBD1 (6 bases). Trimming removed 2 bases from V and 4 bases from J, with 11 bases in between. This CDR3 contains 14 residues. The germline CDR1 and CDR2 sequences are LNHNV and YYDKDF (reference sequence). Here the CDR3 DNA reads TGTGCCACCAGCAGAATAACAGGGACCACTGAAGCTTTCTTT. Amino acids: CATSRITGTTEAFF.

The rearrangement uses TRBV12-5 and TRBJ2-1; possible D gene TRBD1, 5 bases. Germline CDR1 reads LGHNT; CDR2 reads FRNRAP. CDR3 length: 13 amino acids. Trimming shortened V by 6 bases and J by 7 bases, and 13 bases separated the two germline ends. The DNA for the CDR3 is TGTGCTAGTGGGTTCATGGGGCGTAATGAGCAGTTCTTC. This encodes CASGFMGRNEQFF.

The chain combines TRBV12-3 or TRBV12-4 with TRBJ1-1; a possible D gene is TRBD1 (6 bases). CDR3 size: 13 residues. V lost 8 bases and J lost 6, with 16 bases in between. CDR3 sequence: CASGPGAVAEAFF. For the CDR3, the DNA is TGTGCCAGCGGTCCAGGGGCAGTCGCTGAAGCTTTCTTT.

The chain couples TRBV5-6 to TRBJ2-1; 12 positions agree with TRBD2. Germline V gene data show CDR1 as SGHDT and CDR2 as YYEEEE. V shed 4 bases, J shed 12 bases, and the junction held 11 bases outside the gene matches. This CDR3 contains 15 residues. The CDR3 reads CASSKRVRTSGTQFF. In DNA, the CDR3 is TGTGCCAGCAGCAAAAGGGTGCGGACTAGCGGGACGCAGTTCTTC.

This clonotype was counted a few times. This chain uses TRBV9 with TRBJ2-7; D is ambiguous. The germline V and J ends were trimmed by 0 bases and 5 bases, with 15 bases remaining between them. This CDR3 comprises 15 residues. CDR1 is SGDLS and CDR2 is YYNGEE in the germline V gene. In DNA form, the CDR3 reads TGTGCCAGCAGCGTAGCTGGCAGCGAAGGAAACGAGCAGTACTTC. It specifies CASSVAGSEGNEQYF.

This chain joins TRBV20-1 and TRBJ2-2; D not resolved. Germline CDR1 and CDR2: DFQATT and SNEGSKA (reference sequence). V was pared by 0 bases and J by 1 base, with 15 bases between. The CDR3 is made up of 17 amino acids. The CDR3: CSARDGVFQLNTGELFF. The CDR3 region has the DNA TGCAGTGCTAGAGATGGTGTATTTCAGTTGAACACCGGGGAGCTGTTTTTT.

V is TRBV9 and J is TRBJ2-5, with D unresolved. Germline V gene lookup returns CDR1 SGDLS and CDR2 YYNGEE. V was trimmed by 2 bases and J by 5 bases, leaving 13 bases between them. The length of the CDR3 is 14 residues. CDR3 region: CASSVSTGRETQYF. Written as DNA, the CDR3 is TGTGCCAGCAGCGTTTCAACGGGCAGGGAGACCCAGTACTTC.